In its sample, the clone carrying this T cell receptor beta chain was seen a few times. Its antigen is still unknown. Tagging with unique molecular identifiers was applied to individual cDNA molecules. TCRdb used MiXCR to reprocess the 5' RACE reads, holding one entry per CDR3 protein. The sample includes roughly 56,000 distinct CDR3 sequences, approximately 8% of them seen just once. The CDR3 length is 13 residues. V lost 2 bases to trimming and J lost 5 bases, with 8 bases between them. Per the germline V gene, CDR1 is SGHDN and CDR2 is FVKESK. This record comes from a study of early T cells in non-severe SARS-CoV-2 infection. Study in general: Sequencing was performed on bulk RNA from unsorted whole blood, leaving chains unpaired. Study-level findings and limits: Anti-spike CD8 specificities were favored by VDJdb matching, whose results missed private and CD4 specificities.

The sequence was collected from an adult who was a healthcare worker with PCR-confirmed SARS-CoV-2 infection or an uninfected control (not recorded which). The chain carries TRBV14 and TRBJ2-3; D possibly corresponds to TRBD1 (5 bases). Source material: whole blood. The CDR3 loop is CASSQSDRDTQYF. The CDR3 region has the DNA TGTGCCAGCAGCCAAAGTGACAGAGATACGCAGTATTTT. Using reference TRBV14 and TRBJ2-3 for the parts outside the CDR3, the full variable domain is EAGVTQFPSHSVIEKGQTVTLRCDPISGHDNLYWYRRVMGKEIKFLLHFVKESKQDESGMPNNRFLAERTGGTYSTLKVQPAELEDSGVYFCASSQSDRDTQYFGPGTRLTVL.